This T cell receptor beta chain was found in a study of cytomegalovirus exposure and HLA in healthy donors. Overall study context: The roughly 700 first-cohort repertoires shared a platform with the approximately 130 validation repertoires, as reported in a later analysis.

This CDR3 is 15 amino acids long. V gave up 4 bases and J gave up 1 base, with 11 bases separating them. Germline CDR1 and CDR2: MGHDK and SYGVNS. Notes on the study in general: The study put roughly 160 TCR beta chains on its list as cytomegalovirus-associated.

Method: immunoSEQ multiplex PCR; TCRdb's copy keeps in-frame clones and lacks some. The table lists some 320,000 clones, roughly 87% of them singletons, with over 1% in the top ten. These donors were members of the roughly 110-subject validation cohort, a group separate from the roughly 670-subject first cohort. This clone is a singleton in its sample. No antigen is known for it. This clonotype was sampled from a woman in her thirties in good health and CMV-seropositive. The sequenced sample consisted of PBMCs. The chain employs TRBV25-1 and TRBJ2-1, with D unresolved. CDR3 protein: CASSGFRISYNEQFF. In DNA, the CDR3 is TGTGCCAGCAGTGGGTTCCGGATTTCCTACAATGAGCAGTTCTTC. The full variable domain, in which reference TRBV25-1 and TRBJ2-1 provide the parts outside the CDR3, is EADIYQTPRYLVIGTGKKITLECSQTMGHDKMYWYQQDPGMELHLIHYSYGVNSTEKGDLSSESTVSRIRTEHFPLTLESARPSHTSQYLCASSGFRISYNEQFFGPGTRLTVL.